Listed below are T cell receptor beta chains from one sample, sequenced in a study of Ad26.COV2.S vaccination and SARS-CoV-2 variants. The table came from immunoSEQ multiplex PCR; TCRdb's copy has only in-frame clones and leaves some out. The sample contains around 340,000 clones, 88% of which appear only once. The sequencing here drew on peripheral blood, taken in a trial of Ad26.COV2.S vaccine versus placebo. The receptors here all came from a person between 18 and 60 years old who received the Ad26.COV2.S COVID-19 vaccine or a placebo. The CDR3 runs from the conserved cysteine through the conserved F or W. Each record gives: clone size, J gene, V gene, D gene, CDR3 DNA, CDR3 protein. The D gene is left open where the match is weak. The size of a clone is reported for some rows only, either as once, few or many, or as a class for expanded clones.

clone size: -; J gene: TRBJ2-4; V gene: TRBV18; D gene: -; CDR3 DNA: TGTGCCAGCTCACTATATACACGGGACCAAAACATTCAGTACTTC; CDR3 protein: CASSLYTRDQNIQYF
clone size: once; J gene: TRBJ1-2; V gene: TRBV14; D gene: TRBD1; CDR3 DNA: TGTGCCAGCAGCCAAATGCTCGGACAGGGGAGCTATGGCTACACCTTC; CDR3 protein: CASSQMLGQGSYGYTF
clone size: -; J gene: TRBJ2-7; V gene: TRBV15; D gene: -; CDR3 DNA: TGTGCCACCAGCAGAGATCTGGTAGGCCTACGGGAGCAGTACTTC; CDR3 protein: CATSRDLVGLREQYF
clone size: -; J gene: TRBJ2-6; V gene: TRBV3-1/TRBV3-2; D gene: -; CDR3 DNA: TGTGCCAGCAGAACACAGGGCAGGTATGGGGCCAACGTCCTGACTTTC; CDR3 protein: CASRTQGRYGANVLTF
clone size: -; J gene: TRBJ2-7; V gene: TRBV4-1; D gene: TRBD1; CDR3 DNA: TGCGCCAGCAGCCACCGCGGGACAGGGTATATCGAGCAGTACTTC; CDR3 protein: CASSHRGTGYIEQYF
clone size: -; J gene: TRBJ2-1; V gene: TRBV6-2/TRBV6-3; D gene: -; CDR3 DNA: TGTGCCAGCGGCCCCTACAATGAGCAGTTCTTC; CDR3 protein: CASGPYNEQFF
clone size: -; J gene: TRBJ2-3; V gene: TRBV10-3; D gene: -; CDR3 DNA: TGTGCCATCAGCCCCGAGCGGGTAGGGGCCACAGATACGCAGTATTTT; CDR3 protein: CAISPERVGATDTQYF
clone size: -; J gene: TRBJ2-5; V gene: TRBV5-4; D gene: -; CDR3 DNA: TGTGCCAGCAGCTTGTATAGGGTCGGCGAGACCCAGTACTTC; CDR3 protein: CASSLYRVGETQYF
clone size: -; J gene: TRBJ1-5; V gene: TRBV2; D gene: TRBD1; CDR3 DNA: TGTGCCACTTCTCCGGGACAGGGATCAGGTCAGCCCCAGCATTTT; CDR3 protein: CATSPGQGSGQPQHF
clone size: -; J gene: TRBJ2-7; V gene: TRBV4-2; D gene: -; CDR3 DNA: TGTGCCAGCAGCCAAGATGGAGTAGCTCGGGAGCAGTACTTC; CDR3 protein: CASSQDGVAREQYF
clone size: -; J gene: TRBJ1-1; V gene: TRBV4-3; D gene: TRBD1; CDR3 DNA: TGCGCCAGCAGCCATAACAGGGGCGAGGGGGCTGAAGCTTTCTTT; CDR3 protein: CASSHNRGEGAEAFF
clone size: few; J gene: TRBJ1-2; V gene: TRBV6-5; D gene: TRBD1; CDR3 DNA: TGTGCCAGCAGTCCCTCAGGGGGCGATGGCTACACCTTC; CDR3 protein: CASSPSGGDGYTF
clone size: few; J gene: TRBJ1-2; V gene: TRBV4-3; D gene: -; CDR3 DNA: TGCGCCAGCAGCCAAGATTACAGGGCCGAGGGCTACACCTTC; CDR3 protein: CASSQDYRAEGYTF
clone size: -; J gene: TRBJ1-1; V gene: TRBV7-8; D gene: -; CDR3 DNA: TGTGCCAGCAGCTTACTAACAATAGTAAGGGCTTTCTTT; CDR3 protein: CASSLLTIVRAFF
clone size: once; J gene: TRBJ2-1; V gene: TRBV25-1; D gene: -; CDR3 DNA: TGTGCCAGTGCCGGGGAAGGGGATGAGCAGTTCTTC; CDR3 protein: CASAGEGDEQFF
clone size: -; J gene: TRBJ2-7; V gene: TRBV7-2; D gene: -; CDR3 DNA: TGTGCCAGCAGCGGAGGGGGACTTTTATCCTACGAGCAGTACTTC; CDR3 protein: CASSGGGLLSYEQYF
clone size: -; J gene: TRBJ1-3; V gene: TRBV5-1; D gene: -; CDR3 DNA: TGCGCCAGCAGCTCCGACATTTCCGGAAACACCATATATTTT; CDR3 protein: CASSSDISGNTIYF
clone size: -; J gene: TRBJ1-5; V gene: TRBV6-5; D gene: -; CDR3 DNA: TGTGCCAGCAGTCCGGGAGACAGCAATCAGCCCCAGCATTTT; CDR3 protein: CASSPGDSNQPQHF
clone size: -; J gene: TRBJ1-3; V gene: TRBV28; D gene: -; CDR3 DNA: TGTGCCAGCAGTTTTGGGGTCCCAACCTCTGGAAACACCATATATTTT; CDR3 protein: CASSFGVPTSGNTIYF
clone size: few; J gene: TRBJ2-7; V gene: TRBV5-5; D gene: -; CDR3 DNA: TGTGCCAGCAGCTTGGCCTTTGGCAGCTCCTACGAGCAGTACTTC; CDR3 protein: CASSLAFGSSYEQYF
clone size: -; J gene: TRBJ1-2; V gene: TRBV5-4; D gene: TRBD1; CDR3 DNA: TGTGCCAGCAGCCCGATGAACAGGGGTTTTGGGTATGGCTACACCTTC; CDR3 protein: CASSPMNRGFGYGYTF
clone size: -; J gene: TRBJ1-5; V gene: TRBV19; D gene: -; CDR3 DNA: TGTGCCAGTAGTCTCTACACAAATAGCAATCAGCCCCAGCATTTT; CDR3 protein: CASSLYTNSNQPQHF
clone size: -; J gene: TRBJ2-5; V gene: TRBV18; D gene: -; CDR3 DNA: TGTGCCAGCTCACCACGGAGAGAGACCCAGTACTTC; CDR3 protein: CASSPRRETQYF
clone size: -; J gene: TRBJ2-3; V gene: TRBV2; D gene: TRBD2; CDR3 DNA: TGTGCCAGCAGGGTACCTAGCGGAGTTAGCACAGATACGCAGTATTTT; CDR3 protein: CASRVPSGVSTDTQYF
clone size: -; J gene: TRBJ1-6; V gene: TRBV11-1; D gene: -; CDR3 DNA: TGTGCCAGCAGCACCCGAGCCAACAATTCACCCCTCCACTTT; CDR3 protein: CASSTRANNSPLHF
clone size: -; J gene: TRBJ1-1; V gene: TRBV12-3/TRBV12-4; D gene: -; CDR3 DNA: TGTGCCAGCAGGCGTACAATGGAGGTGGCTTTCTTT; CDR3 protein: CASRRTMEVAFF
clone size: -; J gene: TRBJ2-5; V gene: TRBV28; D gene: -; CDR3 DNA: TGTGCCAGCAGTTGGGTCGCGGGTAATGCGACCCAGTACTTC; CDR3 protein: CASSWVAGNATQYF
clone size: -; J gene: TRBJ2-3; V gene: TRBV11-3; D gene: -; CDR3 DNA: TGTGCCAGCAGCTTAGGAGCTCCACAGGGTCTCCGCACAGATACGCAGTATTTT; CDR3 protein: CASSLGAPQGLRTDTQYF